These 4 T cell receptor beta chains share one sample of origin, sequenced in a study of T cells in women clearing cervical HPV infection. Profiling relied on immunoSEQ multiplex PCR, and the TCRdb table lists in-frame clones only, not all of them. This sample's clone table lists 45,000 to 50,000 clones. Specimen: blood buffy coat. The receptors here all came from a woman aged 18 to 69 with a cervical HPV16 infection that either progressed to CIN3+ or cleared (not recorded which).

For this clone: The read finishes 3 residues shy of the CDR3 end, and the germline J gene is used to complete it. The rearrangement links TRBV19 to TRBJ2-3; 8 nucleotides align to TRBD1. V lost 1 base to trimming and J lost 2 bases; unmatched junction nucleotides: 5. The germline gives CDR1 LNHDA, CDR2 SQIVND (reference sequence). The length of the CDR3 is 16 residues. Here the CDR3 reads CASSIVTGGYTDTQYF. The part of the CDR3 DNA that was read is TGTGCCAGTAGTATAGTAACAGGGGGTTACACAGATACG.

Comment on this clone: With the read ending 3 residues before the CDR3 end, the germline J gene is used to fill in that end. The chain links TRBV19 to TRBJ2-4, with 11 bases lining up with TRBD1. Per the germline V gene, CDR1 is LNHDA and CDR2 is SQIVND (reference sequence). V lost 8 bases, J lost 4 bases, and 13 bases stayed unmatched. The CDR3 is 17 residues long. The CDR3 reads CASGSRGDRGMKNIQYF. The covered CDR3 bases are TGTGCCAGTGGCTCAAGGGGGGACAGGGGGATGAAAAACATT.

Turning to this clone: One end of the junction fails to match germline, which may point to a read error. The CDR3 extends 3 residues past the end of the read, so its final part is completed from the germline J gene. The rearrangement joins TRBV7-7 to TRBJ2-2; TRBD2 might be the D (7 bases). This CDR3 is 16 amino acids long. CDR1 is SSHAT, CDR2 FNYEAQ, per germline (reference sequence). The DNA read from the CDR3 is TGTGCTAGCAGCTTAGGGCGGGGGCCCGACACCGGGGAG. It yields the protein CASSLGRGPDTGE. The entire CDR3 reads CASSLGRGPDTGELFF.

In the case of this clone: The read halts 3 residues ahead of the CDR3 end, with the missing end drawn from the germline J gene. J is TRBJ2-7 and V is TRBV7-9, with a possible D match to TRBD2 (7 bases). The V gene's germline CDR1 is SEHNR and CDR2 FQNEAQ (reference sequence). The CDR3 has 13 amino acids. Trimming removed 11 bases from V and 3 bases from J, with 17 bases in between. The CDR3 is CALTRGGNYEQYF. The CDR3 bases that were read are TGTGCCCTTACGAGGGGGGGTAACTACGAG.